This T cell receptor beta chain stems from a study of T cell clonotyping in hematopoietic cell transplantation. Findings and caveats of the study: Cells were unsorted, so CD4 and CD8 contributions were not separated.

On this clone itself: Its matching antigen is unknown.

V shed 0 bases and J shed 4 bases, with 15 bases lying between them. This CDR3 has 15 amino acids. The germline gives CDR1 GTSNPN, CDR2 SVGIG (reference sequence). This sample's time point: recipient sample about 28 days before transplant, after cytoreduction. Clones were sequenced by immunoSEQ multiplex PCR, and TCRdb holds only the in-frame ones, with some missing. The table has 25,000 to 35,000 clones, around 70% seen once; the top ten hold 5% to 6.5%. The sample consisted of peripheral blood mononuclear cells, taken before stem cell transplant. The chain links TRBV30 to TRBJ1-1; weak D call: TRBD1 (5 bases). The TCR comes from a man aged 50 to 59 with myelodysplastic syndrome. Some clones in this sample may be carry-over from other donors' samples. Written as DNA, the CDR3 is TGTGCCTGGAGTGTATTCGGGGGATGGGTCACTGAAGCTTTCTTT. Residues: CAWSVFGGWVTEAFF.